This record looks at one TCR beta chain sequence and its context. Antigen unknown. This record belongs to a study of response to subunit inactivated influenza vaccine. The study's findings and limits: With each seasonal influenza vaccination, the authors suggested, few new T cells are recruited.

CDR1 and CDR2 (germline): LGHNA, YNFKEQ. Trimming stripped 0 bases from V and 9 bases from J, with 9 bases between. There are 13 residues in the CDR3. TCRdb re-derived calls from the RT-PCR reads in MiXCR, one entry per CDR3 protein. The repertoire consists of about 530,000 distinct CDR3 sequences, with 10% to 15% occurring once and the leading ten covering under 15%. This sample comprised PBMCs from blood, obtained about 40 days after vaccination. The chain joins TRBV4-2 to TRBJ2-1; D is undetermined. The receptor's source is a middle-aged man who received an inactivated influenza vaccine. The CDR3 DNA reads as TGTGCCAGCAGCCAAGAAGGCCCGGTTGAGCAGTTCTTC. It translates to CASSQEGPVEQFF.